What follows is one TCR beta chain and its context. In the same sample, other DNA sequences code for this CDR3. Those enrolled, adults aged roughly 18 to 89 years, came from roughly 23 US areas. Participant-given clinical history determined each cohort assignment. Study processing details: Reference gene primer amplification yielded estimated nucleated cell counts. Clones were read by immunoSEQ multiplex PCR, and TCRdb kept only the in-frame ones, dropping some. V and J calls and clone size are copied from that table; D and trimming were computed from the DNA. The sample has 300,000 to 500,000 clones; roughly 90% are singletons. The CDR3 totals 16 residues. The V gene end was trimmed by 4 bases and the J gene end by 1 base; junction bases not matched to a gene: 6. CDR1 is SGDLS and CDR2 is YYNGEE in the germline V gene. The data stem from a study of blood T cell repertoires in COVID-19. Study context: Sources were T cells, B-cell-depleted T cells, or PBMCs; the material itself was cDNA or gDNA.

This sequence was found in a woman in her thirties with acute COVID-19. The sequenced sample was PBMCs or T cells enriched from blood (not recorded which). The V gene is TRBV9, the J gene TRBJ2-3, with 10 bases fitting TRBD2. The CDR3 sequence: CASSPRTSGGTDTQYF. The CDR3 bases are TGTGCCAGCAGCCCACGGACTAGCGGAGGCACAGATACGCAGTATTTT.